This T cell receptor beta chain was sequenced in a study of shared T cell receptors in the human thymus. J was trimmed by 2 bases and V by 3 bases; bases with no gene match: 15. Germline assignment: CDR1 SGHDT and CDR2 YYEEEE. The CDR3 has 18 amino acids. Repertoires were generated with immunoSEQ multiplex PCR, while TCRdb's copy carries only in-frame clones and drops some. The data hold about 400,000 clones, with approximately 95% observed a single time. The sequence derives from a human donor. The chain is built from TRBV5-6 and TRBJ2-7; 9 bases fit TRBD2. The specimen sequenced was thymocytes. The CDR3 loop reads CASSSREAGGPQTYEQYF. As DNA, the CDR3 is TGTGCCAGCAGCTCCCGCGAAGCGGGAGGCCCGCAAACCTACGAGCAGTACTTC.